This passage covers 12 T cell receptor beta chains from one sample sequenced in a study of blood T cell repertoires in COVID-19. The assay was immunoSEQ multiplex PCR, and TCRdb's table has in-frame clones only and misses some. The sample yields approximately 350,000 clones, roughly nine tenths seen once. The sequencing input was PBMCs or T cells enriched from blood (not recorded which). The receptors shown here come from a man aged 18 to 30 who had recovered from COVID-19.

CDR3 loop: CASTAGDIFQPQHF. CDR3 bases: TGTGCCAGTACCGCGGGGGACATTTTTCAGCCCCAGCATTTT. This chain joins TRBV19 and TRBJ1-5; tentative D call: TRBD1 (6 bases). Trimming removed 7 bases from V and 6 bases from J, with 16 bases in between. Germline V lookup: CDR1 LNHDA, CDR2 SQIVND (reference sequence). This CDR3 comprises 14 residues.

The CDR3 protein is CASSIAVQGGGYTF. DNA of the CDR3: TGTGCCAGTAGTATCGCCGTACAGGGCGGAGGCTACACCTTC. This chain links TRBV19 with TRBJ1-2, with D possibly being TRBD1 (6 bases). This CDR3 is built from 14 residues. Germline V CDR1 and CDR2: LNHDA, SQIVND (reference sequence). The V and J ends lost 3 bases and 8 bases respectively, with 16 bases between them.

The gene calls are TRBV13 and TRBJ1-3, with D unresolved. The CDR3 is 14 residues long. V gave up 3 bases and J gave up 0 bases, with 6 bases separating them. Germline loops: CDR1 PRHDT, CDR2 FYEKMQ (reference sequence). CDR3 nucleotide sequence: TGTGCCAGCAGCTTTGGAGGCTCTGGAAACACCATATATTTT. Its protein is CASSFGGSGNTIYF.

V is TRBV19 and J is TRBJ1-5; D perhaps matches TRBD1 (5 bases). Germline assignment: CDR1 LNHDA and CDR2 SQIVND (reference sequence). The length of the CDR3 is 15 residues. Trimming shortened V by 7 bases and J by 0 bases, and 13 bases separated the two germline ends. CDR3 nucleotides: TGTGCCAGTATGTCTAGGGGATCTAGCAATCAGCCCCAGCATTTT. This codes for CASMSRGSSNQPQHF.

This clone has a handful of counts. This sequence joins TRBV18 and TRBJ2-4; 7 positions match TRBD2. The V segment lost 3 bases and the J segment 3 bases; nucleotides outside the gene matches: 8. From germline, CDR1 is KGHSH and CDR2 LQKENI. The CDR3 covers 16 residues. The CDR3 DNA reads TGTGCCAGCTCACCCCCGGGGGGTAGCGTCAAAAACATTCAGTACTTC. This sequence encodes CASSPPGGSVKNIQYF. Complete variable domain (other parts from reference TRBV18 and TRBJ2-4): NAGVMQNPRHLVRRRGQEARLRCSPMKGHSHVYWYRQLPEEGLKFMVYLQKENIIDESGMPKERFSAEFPKEGPSILRIQQVVRGDSAAYFCASSPPGGSVKNIQYFGAGTRLSVL.

The rearrangement joins TRBV19 to TRBJ1-5; 8 positions agree with TRBD1. The CDR3 covers 13 residues. Trimming cost V 8 bases and J 6 bases; bases outside gene matches: 6. In germline, CDR1 is LNHDA, CDR2 SQIVND (reference sequence). CDR3 loop: CASADRVGQPQHF. CDR3 nucleotide sequence: TGTGCCAGTGCGGACAGGGTTGGTCAGCCCCAGCATTTT.

The chain's CDR3 is CASSLARGIQYF. CDR3 DNA sequence: TGTGCCAGCAGCTTGGCACGCGGCATTCAGTACTTC. This rearrangement joins TRBV5-5 to TRBJ2-4; D gene ambiguous. Trimming took off 0 bases at V and 9 bases at J, with 7 bases between the two ends. This CDR3 contains 12 residues. Germline CDR1 SGHKS, CDR2 YYEKEE (reference sequence). Looking up the rest from reference TRBV5-5 and TRBJ2-4 gives the full variable domain: DAGVTQSPTHLIKTRGQQVTLRCSPISGHKSVSWYQQVLGQGPQFIFQYYEKEERGRGNFPDRFSARQFPNYSSELNVNALLLGDSALYLCASSLARGIQYFGAGTRLSVL.

The rearrangement links TRBV5-5 to TRBJ1-1; D ambiguous. Germline CDR1 reads SGHKS; CDR2 reads YYEKEE (reference sequence). Trimming cost V 4 bases and J 1 base, with 8 bases left between them. CDR3 length: 13 residues. The CDR3 loop reads CASSLASNTEAFF. In nucleotides, the CDR3 is TGTGCCAGCAGCCTGGCTTCGAACACTGAAGCTTTCTTT.

The chain links TRBV4-2 to TRBJ2-7; TRBD1 might be the D (6 bases). Germline-derived CDR1 and CDR2 are LGHNA and YNFKEQ. The CDR3 is made up of 18 amino acids. Trimming took off 1 base at V and 7 bases at J, with 26 bases between the two ends. CDR3: CASSQAVPAKRDKYEQYF. In DNA form, the CDR3 reads TGTGCCAGCAGCCAAGCGGTGCCTGCCAAGAGGGACAAATATGAGCAGTACTTC.

This clone was counted once. The V gene is TRBV7-2, the J gene TRBJ1-1, with D possibly TRBD1 on 5 matching bases. This CDR3 spans 14 amino acids. CDR1 and CDR2 from the germline V gene are SGHTA and FQGNSA. Trimming left V 3 bases short and J 1 base short, with 9 bases between. Written as DNA, the CDR3 is TGTGCCAGCAGCTTCCGGGGGGAGAACACTGAAGCTTTCTTT. Encoded protein: CASSFRGENTEAFF.

The genes are TRBV4-2 and TRBJ1-6; 9 bases are a match to TRBD1. The length of the CDR3 is 16 residues. Germline CDR1 LGHNA, CDR2 YNFKEQ. V lost 4 bases and J lost 10; bases outside the gene matches: 11. This CDR3 reads CASSPLGQGRESPLHF. For the CDR3, the DNA is TGTGCCAGCAGCCCCCTGGGACAGGGAAGAGAGTCACCCCTCCACTTT.

V and J are TRBV18 and TRBJ1-6; the D is unclear. From germline, CDR1 is KGHSH and CDR2 LQKENI. V lost 3 bases, J lost 2 bases, and 8 bases lay in between. This CDR3 spans 15 amino acids. CDR3 in amino acids: CASSPGRAYNSPLHF. CDR3 DNA sequence: TGTGCCAGCTCACCGGGCAGAGCCTATAATTCACCCCTCCACTTT.